This is a list of T cell receptor beta chains from one sample in a study of shared T cell receptors in the human thymus. This table comes from immunoSEQ multiplex PCR, and its TCRdb copy is limited to in-frame clones, with some not included. The profile shows hundreds of thousands of clones, 75% to 80% of them singletons. This sample was also put to use in a study of human thymus T cells.

Sequences were obtained from thymocytes. All receptors derive from a boy younger than two with a congenital heart defect. CDR3s include the opening cysteine and the closing phenylalanine or tryptophan. The D gene is left open where the match is weak. The size entry is marked missing in some rows and otherwise reads once, few, many or a size class.

TRBV5-1	TRBD2	.	TRBJ2-2	TGCGCCAGCAGCTTCGGACTAGCGGGAGGCCTCACCGGGGAGCTGTTTTTT	CASSFGLAGGLTGELFF
TRBV29-1	.	.	TRBJ2-3	TGCAGCGTTGAAGTTCGGCAGGGGAGAGATACGCAGTATTTT	CSVEVRQGRDTQYF
TRBV6-5	TRBD2	.	TRBJ2-2	TGTGCCAGCAGTTACTCGAACGGGAGGGACACCGGGGAGCTGTTTTTT	CASSYSNGRDTGELFF
TRBV13	.	few	TRBJ1-4	TGTGCCAGCAGCCGCAGGAGGGAAAAACTGTTTTTT	CASSRRREKLFF
TRBV6-1	.	.	TRBJ2-7	TGTGCCAGCAGTGAGGTTGAGGGCCACCAAAGATACGAGCAGTACTTC	CASSEVEGHQRYEQYF
TRBV19	.	.	TRBJ1-5	TGTGCCAGTAGTTGGCCCTCTAGCAATCAGCCCCAGCATTTT	CASSWPSSNQPQHF
TRBV30	.	.	TRBJ1-4	TGTGCCTGGAGAGCGGGGGCTAATGAAAAACTGTTTTTT	CAWRAGANEKLFF
TRBV10-2	TRBD2	.	TRBJ2-3	TGCGCCAGCAGGGGACTAGCGGGAGAGAGCACAGATACGCAGTATTTT	CASRGLAGESTDTQYF
TRBV29-1	TRBD1	.	TRBJ1-5	TGCAGCGCCGGACAGGGGGGTCAGCCCCAGCATTTT	CSAGQGGQPQHF
TRBV12-5	.	.	TRBJ2-7	TGTGCTAGTGTCCCCCCGTTCGCAGGAGGGCCTTACGAGCAGTACTTC	CASVPPFAGGPYEQYF
TRBV4-1	TRBD2	.	TRBJ2-5	TGCGCCAGCAGCCTGGGACTAGCGATTTTAGAGACCCAGTACTTC	CASSLGLAILETQYF
TRBV4-3	TRBD2	.	TRBJ2-1	TGCGCCAGCAGCCAAGGGGGTAGCGGGAAGAGCTACAATGAGCAGTTCTTC	CASSQGGSGKSYNEQFF
TRBV27	TRBD1	.	TRBJ2-7	TGTGCCAGCAGACCGACAGGGGGCCACGAGCAGTACTTC	CASRPTGGHEQYF
TRBV7-4	TRBD1	.	TRBJ2-5	TGTGCCAGCAGCTTGGGGACAGGGAGAGAGACCCAGTACTTC	CASSLGTGRETQYF
TRBV9	TRBD2	.	TRBJ2-7	TGTGCCAGCAGCCCTAGGACTAGCAATTACGAGCAGTACTTC	CASSPRTSNYEQYF
TRBV4-3	.	.	TRBJ1-4	TGCGCCAGCAGCCTCAGAACAGGGTTGGTGAATGAAAAACTGTTTTTT	CASSLRTGLVNEKLFF
TRBV4-1	TRBD2	.	TRBJ2-6	TGCGCCAGCAGCCGTACGTACCGGGGGGGGATCCTCTCTGGGGCCAACGTCCTGACTTTC	CASSRTYRGGILSGANVLTF
TRBV2	.	few	TRBJ2-2	TGTGCCAGCAGTGAAGCGCTTCTCGGGATAGCTCGCACCGGGGAGCTGTTTTTT	CASSEALLGIARTGELFF
TRBV27	.	.	TRBJ2-7	TGTGCCAGCAGTCCGGGCAGGGGGGAGGTCTACGAGCAGTACTTC	CASSPGRGEVYEQYF
TRBV27	TRBD2	.	TRBJ2-3	TGTGCCAGCAGTCCACCACTAGCGGGAGGGCCCCCAGATACGCAGTATTTT	CASSPPLAGGPPDTQYF
TRBV27	.	.	TRBJ2-7	TGTGCCAGCAGTTTAGGACTCCAATACGAGCAGTACTTC	CASSLGLQYEQYF
TRBV11-1	TRBD1	.	TRBJ2-7	TGTGCCAGCAGCTTAGGACAGGGGGCTTACGAGCAGTACTTC	CASSLGQGAYEQYF
TRBV11-1	.	.	TRBJ2-1	TGTGCCAGCAGCTTAGGCTCCCATCCGGGACTGCGGTACAATGAGCAGTTCTTC	CASSLGSHPGLRYNEQFF
TRBV6-1	.	.	TRBJ2-7	TGTGCCAGCAGCAACAGCCTCCGCTACGAGCAGTACTTC	CASSNSLRYEQYF
TRBV5-6	TRBD2	.	TRBJ2-1	TGTGCCAGCAGCCCAACGACTAGCGGGCGAGGGACAATAGGGGAGCAGTTCTTC	CASSPTTSGRGTIGEQFF
TRBV29-1	.	.	TRBJ2-7	TGCAGCGTCTGGGCCACAACCTCCTACGAGCAGTACTTC	CSVWATTSYEQYF
TRBV27	.	.	TRBJ2-2	TGTGCCAGCACCTCCTGCTGGGGGCGTCTGTCCGGGGAGCTGTTTTTT	CASTSCWGRLSGELFF
TRBV30	TRBD2	.	TRBJ2-5	TGTGCCTGGAGCACCGGGACTAGTCGGCTAGAGCAGTACTTC	CAWSTGTSRLEQYF
TRBV10-3	.	.	TRBJ2-1	TGTGCCATCAGTGAGGGGCGTAACAATGAGCAGTTCTTC	CAISEGRNNEQFF
TRBV9	.	.	TRBJ2-1	TGTGCCAGCAGCGTAGGAGGGAGGCCCTACAATGAGCAGTTCTTC	CASSVGGRPYNEQFF
TRBV18	.	.	TRBJ2-2	TGTGCCAGCCCCCATACTCAAACAGGGAACACCGGGGAGCTGTTTTTT	CASPHTQTGNTGELFF
TRBV28	.	.	TRBJ2-7	TGTGCCAGCAGGCCCATGAGGCCGCAGGGTGGGTCCTACGAGCAGTACTTC	CASRPMRPQGGSYEQYF
TRBV5-1	TRBD2	.	TRBJ2-3	TGCGCCAGCAGCTTACGGACTAGCGGGAGCCCGGGAGATACGCAGTATTTT	CASSLRTSGSPGDTQYF
TRBV30	.	.	TRBJ1-1	TGTGCCTGGAGTGTAAGTAGTTCCCATGAAGCTTTCTTT	CAWSVSSSHEAFF
TRBV28	TRBD2	.	TRBJ2-3	TGTGCCAGCAGTCCCCTAGCGGGAGGAAACACAGATACGCAGTATTTT	CASSPLAGGNTDTQYF
TRBV6-5	.	.	TRBJ2-2	TGTGCCAGCAGTCCAGGGACCGGGGAGCTGTTTTTT	CASSPGTGELFF
TRBV5-4	.	few	TRBJ2-1	TGTGCCAGCAGCCCCGACACCCCACTAGCCGACTTTAACAATGAGCAGTTCTTC	CASSPDTPLADFNNEQFF
TRBV19	.	.	TRBJ2-1	TGTGCCAGTAGTATAGGAGGCCGCTTCCGATACAATGAGCAGTTCTTC	CASSIGGRFRYNEQFF
TRBV6-6	.	.	TRBJ2-5	TGTGCCAGCAGTCCCCTGGGGCGGGGAGGAGGAGAGACCCAGTACTTC	CASSPLGRGGGETQYF
TRBV27	TRBD1	.	TRBJ1-2	TGTGCCAGCAGTTTATCCCCCAGACAGGGGGCCCCCTACGACTATGGCTACACCTTC	CASSLSPRQGAPYDYGYTF
TRBV7-9	.	few	TRBJ2-4	TGTGCCAGCAGCCCCTGGGGTGCGGAGGACGGAAACATTCAGTACTTC	CASSPWGAEDGNIQYF
TRBV14	TRBD2	.	TRBJ2-5	TGTGCCAGCGGCCCGGGGGGAGGCGGGGAGACCCAGTACTTC	CASGPGGGGETQYF
TRBV19	.	.	TRBJ1-4	TGTGCCAGTACCGTGGGGGGAAAACTGTTTTTT	CASTVGGKLFF
TRBV5-4	TRBD1	.	TRBJ2-1	TGTGCCAGCACCCCGGGGACAGCTAATGAGCAGTTCTTC	CASTPGTANEQFF
TRBV7-9	TRBD2	.	TRBJ2-7	TGTGCCACCTTTGAGACTAGCGCCTACGAGCAGTACTTC	CATFETSAYEQYF
TRBV4-3	TRBD1	.	TRBJ2-2	TGCGCCAGCAGCCAAGTCGTGCGAGACAGGGGGCCTAACACCGGGGAGCTGTTTTTT	CASSQVVRDRGPNTGELFF
TRBV29-1	TRBD2	.	TRBJ2-3	TGCAGCGTTGGAGGCGGACTAGAAACAGATACGCAGTATTTT	CSVGGGLETDTQYF
TRBV10-3	TRBD2	.	TRBJ2-1	TGTGCCATCAGTGAGTCGGGTAGCGGGAGGCGGGGATACAATGAGCAGTTCTTC	CAISESGSGRRGYNEQFF
TRBV9	.	.	TRBJ1-5	TGTGCCAGCAGCCCAGCGGTTCAGCCCCAGCATTTT	CASSPAVQPQHF
TRBV19	TRBD1	.	TRBJ2-7	TGTGCCAGTAGTATAGTTCGGGACAGGCCAGTCTACGAGCAGTACTTC	CASSIVRDRPVYEQYF
TRBV10-3	TRBD2	.	TRBJ2-7	TGTGCCATCAGTGATTGGGGGGAGGGCCCTCATCTGGGGGAGCAGTACTTC	CAISDWGEGPHLGEQYF
TRBV6-6	TRBD1	few	TRBJ2-5	TGTGCCACCGAGGGGAGAGGGGGCTGGGAGACCCAGTACTTC	CATEGRGGWETQYF
TRBV10-1	.	once	TRBJ2-3	TGCGCCAGCAGTGTAGCAGATACGCAGTATTTT	CASSVADTQYF
TRBV9	TRBD2	.	TRBJ2-5	TGTGCCAGCAGCGAGGGACTAGCGGGGCAAGAGACCCAGTACTTC	CASSEGLAGQETQYF
TRBV13	TRBD1	.	TRBJ1-1	TGTGCCAGCAGCTTAGGCCTCGGGACAGATATGAACACTGAAGCTTTCTTT	CASSLGLGTDMNTEAFF